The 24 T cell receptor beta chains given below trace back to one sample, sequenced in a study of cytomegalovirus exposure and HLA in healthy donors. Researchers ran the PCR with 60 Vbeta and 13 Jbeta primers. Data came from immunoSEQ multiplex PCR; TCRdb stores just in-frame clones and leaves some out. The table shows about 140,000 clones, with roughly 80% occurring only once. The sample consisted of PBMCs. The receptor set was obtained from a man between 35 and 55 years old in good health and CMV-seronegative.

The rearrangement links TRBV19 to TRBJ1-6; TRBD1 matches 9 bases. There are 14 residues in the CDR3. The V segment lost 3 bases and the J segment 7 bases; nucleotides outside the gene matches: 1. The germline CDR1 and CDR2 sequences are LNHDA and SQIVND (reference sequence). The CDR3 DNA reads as TGTGCCAGTAGTATGGGGACAGGGAATTCACCCCTCCACTTT. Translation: CASSMGTGNSPLHF. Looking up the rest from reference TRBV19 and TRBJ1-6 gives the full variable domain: DGGITQSPKYLFRKEGQNVTLSCEQNLNHDAMYWYRQDPGQGLRLIYYSQIVNDFQKGDIAEGYSVSREKKESFPLTVTSAQKNPTAFYLCASSMGTGNSPLHFGNGTRLTVT.

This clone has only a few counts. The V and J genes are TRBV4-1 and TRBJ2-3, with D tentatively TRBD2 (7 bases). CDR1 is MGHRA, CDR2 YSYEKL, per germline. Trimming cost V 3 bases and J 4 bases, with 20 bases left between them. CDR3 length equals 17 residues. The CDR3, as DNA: TGCGCCAGCAGCCAGGCCCTAGGGGGGGGGCCGTCAGATACGCAGTATTTT. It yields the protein CASSQALGGGPSDTQYF.

The CDR3 DNA reads as TGTGCCGGGACGGTTTGGGGGAGGGCGGCTGAAGCTTTCTTT. This encodes CAGTVWGRAAEAFF. The chain links TRBV30 to TRBJ1-1; tentative D call: TRBD1 (5 bases). CDR1 and CDR2 from the germline V gene are GTSNPN and SVGIG (reference sequence). This CDR3 is built from 14 residues. The V end lost 8 bases, the J end lost 6 bases, and 22 bases lay between the germline ends.

Here the CDR3 reads CASSLSSSGGQDTQYF. The CDR3 region has the DNA TGTGCCAGCAGCTTATCGTCTAGCGGGGGACAAGATACGCAGTATTTT. The chain joins TRBV7-2 to TRBJ2-3, with 10 bases matching TRBD2. The CDR3 is 16 amino acids. V shed 2 bases, J shed 5 bases, and the junction held 7 bases outside the gene matches. CDR1 and CDR2 (germline): SGHTA, FQGNSA.

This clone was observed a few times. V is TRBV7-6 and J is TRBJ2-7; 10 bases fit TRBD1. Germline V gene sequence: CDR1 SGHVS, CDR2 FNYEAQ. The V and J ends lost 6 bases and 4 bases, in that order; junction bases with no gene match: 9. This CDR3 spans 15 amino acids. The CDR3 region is CASSKSDRGLYEQYF. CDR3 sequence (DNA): TGTGCCAGCAGTAAATCCGACAGGGGGCTTTACGAGCAGTACTTC.

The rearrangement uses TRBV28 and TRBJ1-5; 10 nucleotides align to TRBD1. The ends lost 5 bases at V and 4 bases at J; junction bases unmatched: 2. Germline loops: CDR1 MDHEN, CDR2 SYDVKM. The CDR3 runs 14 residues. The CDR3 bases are TGTGCCAGCAGTCCGGGACAGGGGAATCAGCCCCAGCATTTT. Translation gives CASSPGQGNQPQHF.

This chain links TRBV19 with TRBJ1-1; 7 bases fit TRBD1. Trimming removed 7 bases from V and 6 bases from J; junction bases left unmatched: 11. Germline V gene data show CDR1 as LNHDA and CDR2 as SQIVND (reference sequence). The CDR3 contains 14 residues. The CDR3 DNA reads TGTGCCAGTATTAGGGGACAGACCGACCCTGAAGCTTTCTTT. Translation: CASIRGQTDPEAFF.

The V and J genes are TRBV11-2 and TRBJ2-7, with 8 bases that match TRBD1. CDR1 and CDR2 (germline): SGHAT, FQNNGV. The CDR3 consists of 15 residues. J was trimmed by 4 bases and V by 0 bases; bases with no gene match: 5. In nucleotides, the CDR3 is TGTGCCAGCAGCTTAGATTTGCAGGGGGCATACGAGCAGTACTTC. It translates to CASSLDLQGAYEQYF.

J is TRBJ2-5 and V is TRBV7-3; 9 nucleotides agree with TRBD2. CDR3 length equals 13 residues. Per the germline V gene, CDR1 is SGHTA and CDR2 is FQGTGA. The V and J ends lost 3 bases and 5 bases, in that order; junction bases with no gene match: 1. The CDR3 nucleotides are TGTGCCAGCAGCTTCAGCGGGAGGGAGACCCAGTACTTC. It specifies CASSFSGRETQYF.

CDR3 nucleotide sequence: TGTGCCACCAGCAGAGATCCCATCGCAGGTGTCTCTGGAAACACCATATATTTT. Its translation: CATSRDPIAGVSGNTIYF. V is TRBV15 and J is TRBJ1-3; D is ambiguous. The CDR3 has 18 amino acids. Germline assignment: CDR1 LNHNV and CDR2 YYDKDF (reference sequence). V lost 0 bases and J 0 bases, leaving 15 bases between the germline ends. Full variable domain (missing parts from reference TRBV15 and TRBJ1-3): DAMVIQNPRYQVTQFGKPVTLSCSQTLNHNVMYWYQQKSSQAPKLLFHYYDKDFNNEADTPDNFQSRRPNTSFCFLDIRSPGLGDTAMYLCATSRDPIAGVSGNTIYFGEGSWLTVV.

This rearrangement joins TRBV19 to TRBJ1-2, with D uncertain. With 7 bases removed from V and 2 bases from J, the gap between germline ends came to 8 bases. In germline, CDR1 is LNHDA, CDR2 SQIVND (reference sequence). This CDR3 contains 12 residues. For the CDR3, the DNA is TGTGCCAGTATCCACAAGAACTATGGCTACACCTTC. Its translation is CASIHKNYGYTF. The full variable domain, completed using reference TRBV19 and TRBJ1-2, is DGGITQSPKYLFRKEGQNVTLSCEQNLNHDAMYWYRQDPGQGLRLIYYSQIVNDFQKGDIAEGYSVSREKKESFPLTVTSAQKNPTAFYLCASIHKNYGYTFGSGTRLTVV.

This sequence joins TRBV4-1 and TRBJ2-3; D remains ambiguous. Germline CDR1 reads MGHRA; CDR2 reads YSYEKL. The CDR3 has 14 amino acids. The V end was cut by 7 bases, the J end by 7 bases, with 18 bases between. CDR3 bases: TGCGCCAGCACCCCACGGTCGGCGACAAATACGCAGTATTTT. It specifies CASTPRSATNTQYF.

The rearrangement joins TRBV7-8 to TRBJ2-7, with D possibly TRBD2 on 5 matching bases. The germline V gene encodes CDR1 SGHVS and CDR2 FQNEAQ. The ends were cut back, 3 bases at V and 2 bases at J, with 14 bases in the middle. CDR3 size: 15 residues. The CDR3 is CASSLDLGETYEQYF. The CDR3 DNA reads TGTGCCAGCAGCTTGGATCTGGGAGAAACCTACGAGCAGTACTTC.

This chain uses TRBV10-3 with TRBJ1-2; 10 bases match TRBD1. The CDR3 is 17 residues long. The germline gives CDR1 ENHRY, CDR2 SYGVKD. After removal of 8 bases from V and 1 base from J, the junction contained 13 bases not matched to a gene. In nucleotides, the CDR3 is TGTGCCATCCTGAACCGCGCCGGGACAGGGGTTAACTATGGCTACACCTTC. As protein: CAILNRAGTGVNYGYTF.

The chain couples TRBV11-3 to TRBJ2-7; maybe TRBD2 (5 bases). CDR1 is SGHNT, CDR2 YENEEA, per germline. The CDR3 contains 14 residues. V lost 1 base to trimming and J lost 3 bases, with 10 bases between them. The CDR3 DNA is TGTGCCAGCAGCTTAGGGGGAACTAGCTACGAGCAGTACTTC. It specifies CASSLGGTSYEQYF.

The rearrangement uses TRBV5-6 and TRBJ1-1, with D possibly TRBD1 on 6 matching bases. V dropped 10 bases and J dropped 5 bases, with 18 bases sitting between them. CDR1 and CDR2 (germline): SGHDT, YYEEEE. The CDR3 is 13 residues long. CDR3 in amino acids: CASGGGPGTEAFF. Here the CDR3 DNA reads TGTGCCTCTGGGGGGGGGCCGGGAACTGAAGCTTTCTTT.

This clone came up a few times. The CDR3 region is CASSEAGYGYTF. CDR3 coding DNA: TGCGCCAGCAGTGAGGCAGGCTATGGCTACACCTTC. This sequence joins TRBV10-2 and TRBJ1-2, with D uncertain. V was cut by 2 bases and J by 4 bases, with 5 bases left in between. The CDR3 covers 12 residues. Germline CDR1 is WSHSY and CDR2 is SAAADI.

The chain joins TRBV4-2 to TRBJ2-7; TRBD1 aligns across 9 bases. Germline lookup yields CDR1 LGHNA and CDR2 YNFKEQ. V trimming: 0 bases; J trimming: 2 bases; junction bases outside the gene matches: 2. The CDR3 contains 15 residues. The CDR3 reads CASSQDWTGAYEQYF. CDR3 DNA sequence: TGTGCCAGCAGCCAAGATTGGACAGGGGCCTACGAGCAGTACTTC.

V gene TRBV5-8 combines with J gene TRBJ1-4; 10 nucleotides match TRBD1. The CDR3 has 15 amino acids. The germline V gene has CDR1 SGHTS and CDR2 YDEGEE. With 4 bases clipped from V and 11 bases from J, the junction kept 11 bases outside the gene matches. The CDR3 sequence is CASSSWGQGREKLFF. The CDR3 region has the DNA TGTGCCAGCAGCAGCTGGGGACAGGGGAGAGAGAAACTGTTTTTT.

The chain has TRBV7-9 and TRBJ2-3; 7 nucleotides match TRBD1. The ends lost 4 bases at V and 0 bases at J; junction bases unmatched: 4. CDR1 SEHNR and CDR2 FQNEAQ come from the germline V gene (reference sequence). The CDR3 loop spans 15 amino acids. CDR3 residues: CASSSRDRSTDTQYF. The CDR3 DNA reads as TGTGCCAGCAGCTCCCGGGACAGAAGCACAGATACGCAGTATTTT.

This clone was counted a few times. CDR3 amino acids: CASSPGWGGNSYNEQFF. CDR3 bases: TGTGCCAGCAGCCCTGGGTGGGGGGGAAACTCCTACAATGAGCAGTTCTTC. The V call is TRBV9, the J call TRBJ2-1, with 7 nucleotides matching TRBD2. Per the germline V gene, CDR1 is SGDLS and CDR2 is YYNGEE. V lost 4 bases to trimming and J lost 0 bases; unmatched junction nucleotides: 10. The CDR3 extends over 17 amino acids.

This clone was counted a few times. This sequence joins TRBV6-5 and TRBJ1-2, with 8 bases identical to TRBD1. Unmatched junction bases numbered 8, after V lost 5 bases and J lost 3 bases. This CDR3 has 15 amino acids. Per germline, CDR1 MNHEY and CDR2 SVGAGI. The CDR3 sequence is CASSPRTGSDYGYTF. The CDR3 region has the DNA TGTGCCAGCAGTCCGCGGACAGGGTCGGACTATGGCTACACCTTC.

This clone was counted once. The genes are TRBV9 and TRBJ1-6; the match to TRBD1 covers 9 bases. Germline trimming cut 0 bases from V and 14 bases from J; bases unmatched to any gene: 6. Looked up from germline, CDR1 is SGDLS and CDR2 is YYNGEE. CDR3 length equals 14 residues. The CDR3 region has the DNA TGTGCCAGCAGCGTAGTGGGACAGGGACCAACCCTCCACTTT. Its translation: CASSVVGQGPTLHF.

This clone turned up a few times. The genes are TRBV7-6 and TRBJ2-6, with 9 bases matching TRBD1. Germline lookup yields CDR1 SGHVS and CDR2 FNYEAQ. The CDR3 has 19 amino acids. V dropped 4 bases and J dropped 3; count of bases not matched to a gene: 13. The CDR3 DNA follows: TGTGCCAGCAGCTCCCCCTTACGCGACAGGGGGAATGGGGCCAACGTCCTGACTTTC. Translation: CASSSPLRDRGNGANVLTF.